This T cell receptor (beta chain) is from a study of breast tumors, draining lymph nodes, adjacent tissues. Trimming shortened V by 5 bases and J by 6 bases, and 16 bases separated the two germline ends. The CDR3 contains 15 residues. Germline V gene sequence: CDR1 MNHEY, CDR2 SVGAGI. The sample holds a few counts of this clonotype. Its antigen is as yet unknown. TCRdb used MiXCR to reprocess the multiplex PCR reads, holding one entry per CDR3 protein. The table lists roughly 260,000 distinct CDR3 sequences, 30% of them singletons, with around 1% in the top ten. The lymph nodes were axillary draining lymph nodes from breast cancer patients. Findings and limits, study-wide: Tumor T cell lymph node origin was a supported hypothesis, not proven. Most tumor T cells seemingly derive from lymph node, then expand in tumor. Tumor and nontumor repertoires were significantly more similar in luminal-like than in basal-like breast cancer. Compared with lymph nodes, tumors were less diverse; compared with nontumor tissue, more.

The V and J genes are TRBV6-5 and TRBJ1-4; D is ambiguous. This receptor was taken from a female donor with breast cancer. Some clones in this sample may be carry-over from other donors' samples. The sample was axillary lymph node tissue. The CDR3 DNA sequence: TGTGCCAGCAGTCACCTCGGAACACCCGATGAAAAACTGTTTTTT. Translation gives CASSHLGTPDEKLFF.